This record looks at one TCR beta chain sequence and its context. Its antigen is currently unknown. In germline, CDR1 is SQVTM, CDR2 ANQGSEA. The ends were cut back, 5 bases at V and 2 bases at J, with 7 bases in the middle. CDR3 size: 11 residues. These data originate in a study of early T cells in non-severe SARS-CoV-2 infection. The wider study: Sequencing of unsorted whole blood was done on bulk RNA, leaving chains unpaired. Study-wide points: The matching step, a VDJdb search, favored anti-spike CD8 responses and missed private and CD4 specificities.

Individual cDNA molecules were tagged with unique molecular identifiers, the study reported. TCRdb re-called the 5' RACE reads with MiXCR, one entry per CDR3 protein. The top ten hold around 1.3% of the sample, which has 70,000 or so distinct CDR3 sequences, around an eighth seen once. This chain connects TRBV29-1 to TRBJ2-7; D uncertain. Sequenced material: whole blood. The clonotype originates from an adult who was a healthcare worker with PCR-confirmed SARS-CoV-2 infection or an uninfected control (not recorded which). CDR3 loop: CSVLSPYEQYF. In DNA, the CDR3 is TGCAGCGTTCTGTCTCCCTACGAGCAGTACTTC.